These 21 T cell receptor beta chains share one sample of origin, sequenced in a study of OX40 agonist ivuxolimab in advanced cancers. Method: immunoSEQ multiplex PCR; TCRdb's copy keeps in-frame clones and lacks some. Counted here are tens of thousands of clones, about 82% occurring once; the ten biggest clones make up about 20%. The starting material was CD4+ or CD8+ T cells sorted from blood, obtained in a trial of the OX40 agonist ivuxolimab. The receptor source for this set is an adult with an advanced solid tumor such as melanoma, head and neck, liver or kidney cancer.

The rearrangement uses TRBV7-3 and TRBJ2-1; 9 bases fit TRBD2. J was trimmed by 9 bases and V by 5 bases; bases with no gene match: 14. CDR1 and CDR2 from the germline V gene are SGHTA and FQGTGA. This CDR3 comprises 16 residues. Here the CDR3 reads CASSPQPGLAVIEQFF. The DNA of the CDR3 is TGTGCCAGCAGCCCACAACCGGGACTAGCAGTGATTGAGCAGTTCTTC.

The chain couples TRBV11-3 to TRBJ1-1, with D perhaps matching TRBD1 (5 bases). CDR3 length: 15 residues. CDR1 is SGHNT, CDR2 YENEEA, per germline. V was shortened by 5 bases and J by 0 bases, with 13 bases between the two germline ends. The CDR3 DNA reads TGTGCCAGCAGCCCGCCGGGACTGATGAACACTGAAGCTTTCTTT. This encodes CASSPPGLMNTEAFF.

The CDR3 nucleotides are TGTGCCAGTAGTCCCGGGGACAAGCGTAAATATGGCTACACCTTC. Residues: CASSPGDKRKYGYTF. This sequence joins TRBV19 and TRBJ1-2; TRBD1 might be the D (6 bases). V was clipped by 5 bases and J by 5 bases, with 18 bases between them. Germline V gene sequence: CDR1 LNHDA, CDR2 SQIVND (reference sequence). The CDR3 runs to 15 residues.

V gene TRBV29-1 combines with J gene TRBJ1-1; a possible D gene is TRBD1 (5 bases). Trimming cost V 4 bases and J 6 bases, with 12 bases left between them. Germline V gene sequence: CDR1 SQVTM, CDR2 ANQGSEA. The CDR3 loop spans 12 amino acids. CDR3 in DNA: TGCAGCGTTGTGGGGGATGGGCCTGAAGCTTTCTTT. Its translation: CSVVGDGPEAFF.

This chain joins TRBV10-1 and TRBJ2-5; 10 bases match TRBD2. V shed 3 bases and J 5 bases; nucleotides not matched to a gene: 6. The germline CDR1 and CDR2 sequences are WNHNN and SYGVQD (reference sequence). The CDR3 contains 15 residues. The CDR3 here is CASSDRTSGSETQYF. The CDR3 region has the DNA TGCGCCAGCAGTGACCGGACTAGCGGCTCCGAGACCCAGTACTTC.

The chain is built from TRBV11-1 and TRBJ2-3, with a tentative D call TRBD2 (6 bases). V was clipped by 4 bases and J by 3 bases, with 8 bases between them. This CDR3 contains 13 residues. CDR1 is SGHAT and CDR2 is FQDESV in the germline V gene (reference sequence). The chain's CDR3 is CASSSGLTDTQYF. CDR3 bases: TGTGCCAGCAGCTCAGGACTAACAGATACGCAGTATTTT.

V usage is TRBV7-9 and J usage is TRBJ2-4; no firm D call. This CDR3 spans 15 amino acids. Trimming removed 1 base from V and 0 bases from J, with 7 bases in between. Germline V gives CDR1 SEHNR, CDR2 FQNEAQ (reference sequence). The CDR3 is CASSLGLLAKNIQYF. CDR3 DNA: TGTGCCAGCAGCTTAGGGTTGCTAGCCAAAAACATTCAGTACTTC.

A single count supports this clone. V is TRBV2 and J is TRBJ2-2, with TRBD2 matching over 9 bases. CDR3 length equals 15 residues. The V and J ends lost 4 bases and 6 bases, in that order; junction bases with no gene match: 6. The germline V gene has CDR1 SNHLY and CDR2 FYNNEI. Here the CDR3 reads CASSVQLAGSGELFF. CDR3 nucleotide sequence: TGTGCCAGCAGTGTTCAGCTAGCGGGGTCCGGGGAGCTGTTTTTT.

The J gene is TRBJ1-1, the V gene TRBV6-1; D is undetermined. The CDR3 spans 12 residues. V was trimmed by 6 bases and J by 7 bases, leaving 12 bases between them. CDR1 is MNHNS and CDR2 is SASEGT in the germline V gene. DNA for the CDR3: TGTGCCAGCAGCCAAGGAGTGGTTGAAGCTTTCTTT. This codes for CASSQGVVEAFF.

V usage is TRBV6-4 and J usage is TRBJ2-1, with D unresolved. Germline V gene sequence: CDR1 MRHNA, CDR2 SNTAGT. This CDR3 comprises 15 residues. Deletions cut 0 bases from V and 1 base from J, with 7 bases between. CDR3 coding DNA: TGTGCCAGCAGTGACTCTGTAGGTTCCTACAATGAGCAGTTCTTC. This gives the protein CASSDSVGSYNEQFF.

This chain uses TRBV21-1 with TRBJ2-7; the DNA was not compared with TRBD1, the D call given in the table. TRBV21-1 is described as a pseudogene. This CDR3 has 14 amino acids. CDR3 nucleotide sequence: TGTGCCAGCAGCAGGACAGCGTATAACCACGAGCAGTACTTC. It is translated as CASSRTAYNHEQYF.

The chain employs TRBV6-5 and TRBJ1-1, with a weak D call TRBD1 (6 bases). CDR1 MNHEY and CDR2 SVGAGI come from the germline V gene. V was shortened by 0 bases and J by 5 bases, with 13 bases between the two germline ends. The CDR3 covers 15 residues. The CDR3 sequence is CASSYSRGLDTEAFF. For the CDR3, the DNA is TGTGCCAGCAGTTACTCGAGGGGGTTGGATACTGAAGCTTTCTTT.

The chain recombines TRBV30 with TRBJ2-5, with a weak D call TRBD2 (5 bases). V was cut by 0 bases and J by 5 bases, with 7 bases left in between. This CDR3 has 12 amino acids. Germline V gene data show CDR1 as GTSNPN and CDR2 as SVGIG (reference sequence). The CDR3 DNA follows: TGTGCCTGGAGTGTGCGGAGGGAGACCCAGTACTTC. Its translation is CAWSVRRETQYF.

This clone has only one observation. The chain employs TRBV7-9 and TRBJ2-7; TRBD1 might be the D (6 bases). Germline CDR1 SEHNR, CDR2 FQNEAQ (reference sequence). The CDR3 spans 15 residues. With 1 base removed from V and 4 bases from J, the gap between germline ends came to 14 bases. The CDR3 DNA reads as TGTGCCAGCAGCTTAGTAACAGGGCGGGCGTACGAGCAGTACTTC. Translated: CASSLVTGRAYEQYF.

This clone is medium-sized. The DNA of the CDR3 is TGTGCCAGCAAAACAGGGGGCGCCGGGATCTACGAGCAGTACTTC. The encoded protein is CASKTGGAGIYEQYF. The genes are TRBV27 and TRBJ2-7, with 9 bases that match TRBD1. Germline V lookup: CDR1 MNHEY, CDR2 SMNVEV (reference sequence). The CDR3 contains 15 residues. V lost 7 bases and J lost 3; bases outside the gene matches: 10.

The genes are TRBV15 and TRBJ2-7; TRBD2 matches at 7 bases. V dropped 0 bases and J dropped 0; count of bases not matched to a gene: 8. The CDR3 runs to 17 residues. The germline V gene encodes CDR1 LNHNV and CDR2 YYDKDF (reference sequence). The CDR3 is CATSRDRGGGSSYEQYF. The CDR3 DNA sequence: TGTGCCACCAGCAGAGATCGGGGTGGCGGGAGCTCCTACGAGCAGTACTTC.

CDR3 sequence: CASSQEGRGGNSPLHF. Written as DNA, the CDR3 is TGCGCCAGCAGCCAAGAAGGAAGGGGAGGCAATTCACCCCTCCACTTT. The V gene is TRBV4-3, the J gene TRBJ1-6, with a weak D call TRBD1 (5 bases). Germline V gene sequence: CDR1 LGHNA, CDR2 YSLEER. Trimming removed 0 bases at V and 7 bases at J, with 13 bases between. The CDR3 consists of 16 residues.

The chain has TRBV28 and TRBJ2-7; D possibly uses TRBD1 or TRBD2 (5 bases each). Germline assignment: CDR1 MDHEN and CDR2 SYDVKM. The CDR3 runs to 13 residues. Trimming took off 3 bases at V and 4 bases at J, with 10 bases between the two ends. The CDR3 region is CASSFAGRYEQYF. For the CDR3, the DNA is TGTGCCAGCAGTTTTGCAGGGAGATACGAGCAGTACTTC.

The chain links TRBV4-2 to TRBJ1-4; 8 bases fit TRBD1. V shed 6 bases and J 4 bases; nucleotides not matched to a gene: 10. There are 16 residues in the CDR3. Germline CDR1 and CDR2: LGHNA and YNFKEQ. The CDR3 is CASSETGTGINEKLFF. As DNA, the CDR3 is TGTGCCAGCAGTGAGACCGGGACAGGAATTAATGAAAAACTGTTTTTT.

As concerns this clone: The junction shows a germline mismatch at one end, possibly a read error. The rearrangement joins TRBV7-2 to TRBJ2-7; either TRBD1 or TRBD2 may supply D (5 bases each). Germline lookup yields CDR1 SGHTA and CDR2 FQGNSA. CDR3 length: 14 residues. The CDR3 here is CASSLAGNGYEQYF. DNA for the CDR3: TGTGCCAGCAGCCTAGCAGGGAACGGGTACGAGCAGTACTTC.

This clone was counted once. The CDR3 loop is CASSKTAATNEKLFF. In nucleotides, the CDR3 is TGTGCCAGCAGCAAGACGGCTGCAACTAATGAAAAACTGTTTTTT. The J gene is TRBJ1-4, the V gene TRBV5-4; D unresolved. The V gene's germline CDR1 is SGHNT and CDR2 YYREEE (reference sequence). The CDR3 sequence is 15 residues long. The germline V and J ends were trimmed by 4 bases and 0 bases, with 10 bases remaining between them.